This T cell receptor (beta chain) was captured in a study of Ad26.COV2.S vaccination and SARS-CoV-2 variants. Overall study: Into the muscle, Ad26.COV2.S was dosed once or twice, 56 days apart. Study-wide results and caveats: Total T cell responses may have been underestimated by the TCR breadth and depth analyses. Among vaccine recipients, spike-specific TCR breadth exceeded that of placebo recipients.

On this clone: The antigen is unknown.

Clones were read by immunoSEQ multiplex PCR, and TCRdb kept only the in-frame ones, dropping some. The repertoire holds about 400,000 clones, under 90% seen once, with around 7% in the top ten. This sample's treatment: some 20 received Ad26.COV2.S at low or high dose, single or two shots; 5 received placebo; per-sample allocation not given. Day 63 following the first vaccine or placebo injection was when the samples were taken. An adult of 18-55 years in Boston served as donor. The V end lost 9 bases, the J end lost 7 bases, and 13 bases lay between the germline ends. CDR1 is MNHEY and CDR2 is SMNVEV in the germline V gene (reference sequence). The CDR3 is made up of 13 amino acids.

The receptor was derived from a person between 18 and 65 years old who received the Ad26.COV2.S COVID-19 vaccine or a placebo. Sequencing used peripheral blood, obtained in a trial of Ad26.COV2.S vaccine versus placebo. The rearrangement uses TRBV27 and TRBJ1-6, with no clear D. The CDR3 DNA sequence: TGTGCCAGTGGGATTTTGGGAAATTCACCCCTCCACTTT. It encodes CASGILGNSPLHF.